The 26 T cell receptor beta chains below all came from one sample that was sequenced in a study of T cells after yellow fever vaccination. TCRdb redid the calling of the 5' RACE reads with MiXCR, one entry per CDR3 protein. In the table there are hundreds of thousands of distinct CDR3 sequences, roughly 13% of which are singletons. Sequences were derived from PBMCs, sampled on the day of the yellow fever booster vaccination. These receptors were obtained from a man aged 25 to 45 who received the YFV17D yellow fever vaccine.

V usage is TRBV21-1 and J usage is TRBJ2-7; no check of the table's D call, TRBD2, against the DNA was made. TRBV21-1 constitutes a pseudogene. The CDR3 runs 13 residues. CDR3 region: CASSAGERDEQYF. The CDR3 bases are TGTGCCAGCTCTGCGGGAGAAAGGGACGAGCAGTACTTC.

The V and J genes are TRBV7-8 and TRBJ2-1, with D tentatively TRBD2 (5 bases). The germline gives CDR1 SGHVS, CDR2 FQNEAQ. This CDR3 is 11 amino acids long. The CDR3 here is CASITSNEQFF. Written as DNA, the CDR3 is TGTGCTAGTATTACTAGCAATGAGCAGTTCTTC.

The V and J genes are TRBV12-3 or TRBV12-4 and TRBJ2-7, with TRBD2 as a possible D gene (6 bases). Trimming pared 6 bases from V and 5 bases from J, leaving 20 bases between. The CDR3 extends over 15 amino acids. The CDR3 sequence is CASSPLGGVVHEQYF. The DNA for the CDR3 is TGTGCCAGCAGCCCCTTAGGAGGGGTTGTTCACGAGCAGTACTTC.

The CDR3 loop is CASSYVQREMPDTQYF. DNA for the CDR3: TGTGCCAGCAGTTATGTCCAGCGGGAGATGCCAGATACGCAGTATTTT. The rearrangement uses TRBV6-5 and TRBJ2-3, with 8 bases lining up with TRBD2. CDR3 length: 16 residues. V lost 3 bases and J lost 4; bases outside the gene matches: 9. The germline V gene encodes CDR1 MNHEY and CDR2 SVGAGI.

This clonotype was counted only a few times. The rearrangement uses TRBV1 and TRBJ2-7. TRBV1 is termed a pseudogene. CDR3 length: 14 amino acids. In nucleotides, the CDR3 is TGCACCAGCAGCCAACATTACTCCGCCTACGAGCAGTACTTC. It yields the protein CTSSQHYSAYEQYF.

V and J are TRBV29-1 and TRBJ2-6; D might be TRBD2 (5 bases). Germline CDR1 and CDR2: SQVTM and ANQGSEA. Trimming shortened V by 7 bases and J by 4 bases, and 17 bases separated the two germline ends. The CDR3 spans 15 residues. The DNA for the CDR3 is TGCAGCGCTAGATCCTCGGGGTTCGGGGCCAACGTCCTGACTTTC. This sequence encodes CSARSSGFGANVLTF.

The gene calls are TRBV18 and TRBJ2-2; TRBD1 aligns across 8 bases. Germline CDR1 KGHSH, CDR2 LQKENI. Losses at the gene ends were 1 base for V and 0 bases for J; bases not matched to a gene: 4. The length of the CDR3 is 17 residues. CDR3 amino acids: CASSPLRQGTNTGELFF. The CDR3 DNA reads as TGTGCCAGCTCACCACTCAGACAGGGGACGAACACCGGGGAGCTGTTTTTT.

This clonotype came up a few times. This chain connects TRBV20-1 to TRBJ2-3, with D unresolved. CDR1 DFQATT and CDR2 SNEGSKA come from the germline V gene (reference sequence). With 4 bases removed from V and 2 bases from J, the gap between germline ends came to 19 bases. The CDR3 is made up of 16 amino acids. CDR3 nucleotides: TGCAGTGCTACGACCCTAAGACACCTAGTCACAGATACGCAGTATTTT. This gives the protein CSATTLRHLVTDTQYF.

This clonotype was recorded many times. Written as DNA, the CDR3 is TGTGCCAGCACCATGGGGCCTAGCGGGAGTGTTGAGACCCAGTACTTC. This gives the protein CASTMGPSGSVETQYF. The rearrangement links TRBV5-6 to TRBJ2-5; 10 positions match TRBD2. The CDR3 is 16 amino acids. Germline V gene lookup returns CDR1 SGHDT and CDR2 YYEEEE. Germline trimming cut 6 bases from V and 5 bases from J; bases unmatched to any gene: 13.

This clonotype was counted at least ten times. CDR3 sequence reads: CASSLAGADYNEQFF. For the CDR3, the DNA is TGTGCCAGCAGCTTGGCGGGAGCCGACTACAATGAGCAGTTCTTC. The chain joins TRBV7-2 to TRBJ2-1, with 7 bases identical to TRBD2. V lost 3 bases to trimming and J lost 3 bases; unmatched junction nucleotides: 5. Germline V CDR1 and CDR2: SGHTA, FQGNSA. The CDR3 loop spans 15 amino acids.

A note on this clonotype: An end of the junction differs from the germline gene, which may be a read error. This chain uses TRBV6-2 or TRBV6-3 with TRBJ2-1, with a possible D match to TRBD2 (5 bases). Germline lookup yields CDR1 MNHEY and CDR2 SVGEGT. There are 17 residues in the CDR3. The CDR3 region has the DNA TGTGCCAGCAGTTACCCCCGAAGCGGAAGCTCCTACAATGAGCAGATCTTC. It is translated as CASSYPRSGSSYNEQIF.

V is TRBV10-3 and J is TRBJ2-1; TRBD2 aligns across 7 bases. This CDR3 has 14 amino acids. With 4 bases clipped from V and 6 bases from J, the junction kept 6 bases outside the gene matches. CDR1 and CDR2 from the germline V gene are ENHRY and SYGVKD. CDR3 amino acids: CAISVSGRGNEQFF. CDR3 coding DNA: TGTGCCATCAGTGTCTCAGGGAGGGGCAATGAGCAGTTCTTC.

This chain connects TRBV7-2 to TRBJ2-7, with D unresolved. CDR3 size: 16 residues. Germline V gene lookup returns CDR1 SGHTA and CDR2 FQGNSA. V gave up 0 bases and J gave up 5 bases, with 17 bases separating them. The DNA for the CDR3 is TGTGCCAGCAGCTTAGCCCCACTACCTAGAGGCGACGAGCAGTACTTC. Translation: CASSLAPLPRGDEQYF.

The chain has TRBV5-1 and TRBJ2-2, with D possibly TRBD1 on 6 matching bases. V lost 7 bases and J lost 2, with 15 bases in between. Per the germline V gene, CDR1 is SGHRS and CDR2 is YFSETQ. The CDR3 has 15 residues. CDR3 sequence (DNA): TGCGCCAGCGGAAGGACAGACAAAAACACCGGGGAGCTGTTTTTT. Its protein is CASGRTDKNTGELFF.

This clonotype was seen a handful of times. This chain joins TRBV6-1 and TRBJ2-7; D may correspond to TRBD1 or TRBD2 (5 bases each). The CDR3 loop spans 12 amino acids. Germline-derived CDR1 and CDR2 are MNHNS and SASEGT. The germline V and J ends were trimmed by 10 bases and 2 bases, with 12 bases remaining between them. This CDR3 is CATRGLPYEQYF. CDR3 coding DNA: TGTGCCACCCGGGGCCTACCCTACGAGCAGTACTTC.

The CDR3 DNA reads as TGTGCCGACAGACCCCCCGGGACAGGGCTCGATGGGGCCGAGCAGTACTTC. It codes for CADRPPGTGLDGAEQYF. The chain carries TRBV7-9 and TRBJ2-7; the match to TRBD1 covers 9 bases. This CDR3 spans 17 amino acids. Looked up from germline, CDR1 is SEHNR and CDR2 is FQNEAQ (reference sequence). J lost 6 bases, V lost 11 bases, and 23 bases had no gene match.

The chain carries TRBV4-2 and TRBJ1-2; perhaps TRBD1 as D (5 bases). V gave up 4 bases and J gave up 8 bases, with 23 bases separating them. Germline-derived CDR1 and CDR2 are LGHNA and YNFKEQ. There are 16 residues in the CDR3. The CDR3 loop is CASSPRGGGFVEGYTF. CDR3 DNA: TGTGCCAGCAGCCCGCGCGGGGGGGGGTTTGTAGAAGGCTACACCTTC.

This clonotype has a handful of counts. The rearrangement uses TRBV30 and TRBJ2-4; 10 bases are shared with TRBD1. This CDR3 has 16 residues. V gave up 3 bases and J gave up 0 bases; unmatched junction bases: 5. Per germline, CDR1 GTSNPN and CDR2 SVGIG (reference sequence). This CDR3 reads CAWSGGQGVAKNIQYF. CDR3 DNA sequence: TGTGCCTGGAGCGGAGGACAGGGGGTAGCCAAAAACATTCAGTACTTC.

The chain has TRBV12-3 or TRBV12-4 and TRBJ1-1; 8 positions match TRBD1. CDR3 length equals 14 residues. V was pared by 6 bases and J by 1 base, with 4 bases of the junction left unmatched. CDR3: CASRPTGANTEAFF. The CDR3 bases are TGTGCCAGCAGACCGACAGGGGCGAACACTGAAGCTTTCTTT.

This clonotype has more than one count but fewer than ten. J is TRBJ2-3 and V is TRBV28; D not certain. CDR1 is MDHEN, CDR2 SYDVKM, per germline. V lost 5 bases to trimming and J lost 2 bases, with 17 bases between them. The CDR3 consists of 16 residues. CDR3: CASSPAGQPDTDTQYF. In DNA form, the CDR3 reads TGTGCCAGCAGTCCCGCCGGGCAGCCCGACACAGATACGCAGTATTTT.

A few counts support this clonotype. J is TRBJ2-3 and V is TRBV28; 9 nucleotides match TRBD1. Trimming cost V 4 bases and J 3 bases; bases outside gene matches: 8. CDR3 length equals 16 residues. The germline CDR1 and CDR2 sequences are MDHEN and SYDVKM. In DNA, the CDR3 is TGTGCCAGCAGTTCTCCGGGACAGGGTACTACAGATACGCAGTATTTT. Translating gives CASSSPGQGTTDTQYF.

The chain has TRBV10-3 and TRBJ2-7, with 7 nucleotides matching TRBD2. Germline loops: CDR1 ENHRY, CDR2 SYGVKD. The CDR3 has 12 residues. The CDR3 nucleotides read TGTGGGACTAGTAGCGGACAATACGAGCAGTACTTC. Translating it yields CGTSSGQYEQYF.

The V and J genes are TRBV5-1 and TRBJ2-7; TRBD1 aligns across 11 bases. Germline CDR1 is SGHRS and CDR2 is YFSETQ. There are 15 residues in the CDR3. V lost 1 base to trimming and J lost 3 bases; unmatched junction nucleotides: 3. CDR3 residues: CASSLWGQGDYEQYF. For the CDR3, the DNA is TGCGCCAGCAGCTTGTGGGGACAGGGGGACTACGAGCAGTACTTC.

V and J are TRBV29-1 and TRBJ2-1; D may correspond to TRBD1 or TRBD2 (5 bases each). CDR3 length: 13 amino acids. Trimming took 7 bases from V and 8 from J, leaving 18 bases between them. Germline lookup yields CDR1 SQVTM and CDR2 ANQGSEA. In DNA, the CDR3 is TGCAGCGGGAACCGGGGCCCGACGGATGAGCAGTTCTTC. Encoded protein: CSGNRGPTDEQFF.

This clonotype occurred a few times. The genes are TRBV20-1 and TRBJ2-1; possible D gene TRBD2, 6 bases. The CDR3 covers 16 residues. The germline V gene encodes CDR1 DFQATT and CDR2 SNEGSKA (reference sequence). V dropped 0 bases and J dropped 5 bases, with 17 bases sitting between them. CDR3: CSARDKGGAIDNEQFF. As DNA, the CDR3 is TGCAGTGCTAGAGATAAGGGCGGGGCTATTGACAATGAGCAGTTCTTC.

CDR3 residues: CASSLEDRYNEQFF. DNA of the CDR3: TGCGCCAGCAGCTTGGAAGACAGATACAATGAGCAGTTCTTC. This chain connects TRBV5-1 to TRBJ2-1, with D tentatively TRBD1 (5 bases). CDR1 SGHRS and CDR2 YFSETQ come from the germline V gene. The CDR3 extends over 14 amino acids. The V end was cut by 0 bases, the J end by 4 bases, with 8 bases between.